This TCR beta chain comes out of a study of T cells in localized non-small cell lung cancer. The table came from immunoSEQ multiplex PCR; TCRdb's copy has only in-frame clones and leaves some out. The sample carries roughly 30,000 clones, about 89% recorded once. Findings of the study overall: Median detection of top 100 tumor clones in adjacent lung was under 75 clones. The highest T cell clonality was in uninvolved adjacent lung, above tumor.

With regard to this clone: Its cognate antigen is unknown.

Germline CDR1 reads MNHNS; CDR2 reads SASEGT. V was trimmed by 3 bases and J by 9 bases, leaving 15 bases between them. The CDR3 is made up of 15 amino acids. Here the sequenced sample was PBMCs, taken before any cancer treatment. The TCR sequence derives from a man between 40 and 70 years old with stage II lung adenocarcinoma. The chain recombines TRBV6-1 with TRBJ1-6; D possibly corresponds to TRBD1 (5 bases). The CDR3 sequence is CASSDSTVQVSPLHF. Here the CDR3 DNA reads TGTGCCAGCAGTGATTCGACAGTCCAGGTTTCACCCCTCCACTTT.